What follows are 16 T cell receptor beta chains derived from one specimen sequenced in a study of blood T cell repertoires in COVID-19. TCRdb keeps only in-frame clones here, not all; method: immunoSEQ multiplex PCR. The data show roughly 60,000 clones, with 65% to 90% seen just once and approximately 10% held by the top ten. Sequenced sample: peripheral blood. All receptors come from a man over 45 with COVID-19, enrolled during active disease.

The rearrangement uses TRBV24-1 and TRBJ2-6, with a tentative D call TRBD1 (6 bases). Germline V gene sequence: CDR1 KGHDR, CDR2 SFDVKD. The CDR3 sequence is 13 residues long. V gave up 9 bases and J gave up 4 bases, with 9 bases separating them. The CDR3 sequence is CATSGEGANVLTF. DNA for the CDR3: TGTGCCACCTCAGGGGAAGGGGCCAACGTCCTGACTTTC.

This sequence joins TRBV9 and TRBJ2-7, with a possible D match to TRBD2 (5 bases). V was trimmed by 4 bases and J by 0 bases, leaving 23 bases between them. Germline values: CDR1 SGDLS, CDR2 YYNGEE. CDR3 length: 18 amino acids. The CDR3 DNA follows: TGTGCCAGCAGCTCCCTGGCCTTACGGACGGGGAGCTCCTACGAGCAGTACTTC. Its translation is CASSSLALRTGSSYEQYF.

The rearrangement joins TRBV5-5 to TRBJ1-2; possibly TRBD1 for D (5 bases). The V and J ends lost 4 bases and 6 bases respectively, with 16 bases between them. This CDR3 has 14 amino acids. The germline CDR1 and CDR2 sequences are SGHKS and YYEKEE (reference sequence). The CDR3, as DNA: TGTGCCAGCAGCACCTTCAGGGAAGGGAATGGCTACACCTTC. It specifies CASSTFREGNGYTF.

V gene TRBV9 combines with J gene TRBJ1-5; 8 positions match TRBD1. This CDR3 spans 15 amino acids. Germline V gene lookup returns CDR1 SGDLS and CDR2 YYNGEE. V was pared by 3 bases and J by 4 bases, with 6 bases of the junction left unmatched. CDR3 coding DNA: TGTGCCAGCAGCGCCGGGACAGGTGTTAATCAGCCCCAGCATTTT. It specifies CASSAGTGVNQPQHF.

This clone has a single count. The chain combines TRBV5-6 with TRBJ1-2; TRBD1 matches 8 bases. CDR1 and CDR2 from the germline V gene are SGHDT and YYEEEE. Trimming at V came to 0 bases and at J to 8 bases, leaving 15 bases not matched to a gene. CDR3 length: 17 amino acids. The CDR3, as DNA: TGTGCCAGCAGCTTGGCCGGACAGGGTGGGGGATACGAAGGCTACACCTTC. This translates into CASSLAGQGGGYEGYTF.

The V call is TRBV18, the J call TRBJ2-7; D not certain. The CDR3 extends over 13 amino acids. Between the trimmed V and J ends, which lost 6 bases and 0 bases, there was a span of 9 bases. Germline V gene sequence: CDR1 KGHSH, CDR2 LQKENI. The CDR3 region has the DNA TGTGCCAGCTCTCCCCAGTCCTCCTACGAGCAGTACTTC. Protein sequence: CASSPQSSYEQYF.

V and J are TRBV29-1 and TRBJ2-5, with D perhaps matching TRBD2 (6 bases). Germline values: CDR1 SQVTM, CDR2 ANQGSEA. V lost 8 bases to trimming and J lost 5 bases, with 12 bases between them. This CDR3 comprises 11 residues. The CDR3 region is CSFGTPETQYF. The DNA of the CDR3 is TGCAGCTTTGGGACTCCGGAGACCCAGTACTTC.

The chain joins TRBV5-1 to TRBJ2-7, with 10 bases fitting TRBD2. The CDR3 has 15 amino acids. The V segment lost 3 bases and the J segment 5 bases; nucleotides outside the gene matches: 8. Germline assignment: CDR1 SGHRS and CDR2 YFSETQ. The CDR3 loop is CASSWSSGRANEQYF. For the CDR3, the DNA is TGCGCCAGCAGCTGGTCTAGCGGGAGAGCTAACGAGCAGTACTTC.

The chain recombines TRBV27 with TRBJ2-3; D uncertain. Germline CDR1 MNHEY, CDR2 SMNVEV (reference sequence). V was pared by 0 bases and J by 1 base, with 8 bases between. This CDR3 comprises 15 residues. The CDR3 region is CASSLSDWGTDTQYF. Here the CDR3 DNA reads TGTGCCAGCAGTTTATCCGACTGGGGCACAGATACGCAGTATTTT.

This chain joins TRBV5-4 and TRBJ2-7; tentative D call: TRBD2 (6 bases). The germline V gene has CDR1 SGHNT and CDR2 YYREEE (reference sequence). V gave up 0 bases and J gave up 3 bases, with 10 bases separating them. The CDR3 is made up of 14 amino acids. The CDR3 DNA sequence: TGTGCCAGCAGCTTGGCTAGCGCAAGCTACGAGCAGTACTTC. Its protein is CASSLASASYEQYF.

The chain joins TRBV29-1 to TRBJ2-3, with 9 nucleotides matching TRBD2. Germline V gene data show CDR1 as SQVTM and CDR2 as ANQGSEA. V shed 1 base, J shed 2 bases, and the junction held 7 bases outside the gene matches. The CDR3 has 16 residues. The CDR3 nucleotides are TGCAGCGTTGAAGCCCGGCGGGAGGGGGACACAGATACGCAGTATTTT. The encoded protein is CSVEARREGDTDTQYF.

This chain links TRBV9 with TRBJ2-7; D uncertain. The germline gives CDR1 SGDLS, CDR2 YYNGEE. Trimming shortened V by 0 bases and J by 0 bases, and 10 bases separated the two germline ends. The CDR3 length is 15 residues. CDR3 sequence: CASSVGPGSSYEQYF. Here the CDR3 DNA reads TGTGCCAGCAGCGTAGGGCCAGGTAGCTCCTACGAGCAGTACTTC.

This rearrangement joins TRBV5-1 to TRBJ2-1; 11 bases match TRBD2. The ends lost 6 bases at V and 4 bases at J; junction bases unmatched: 6. CDR1 and CDR2 (germline): SGHRS, YFSETQ. This CDR3 contains 15 residues. The chain's CDR3 is CASNLIAGGYNEQFF. The CDR3 coding sequence is TGCGCCAGCAACCTCATAGCGGGAGGGTACAATGAGCAGTTCTTC.

V and J are TRBV11-2 and TRBJ2-5; D not certain. Per germline, CDR1 SGHAT and CDR2 FQNNGV. Trimming removed 7 bases from V and 3 bases from J, with 12 bases in between. The CDR3 sequence is 13 residues long. CDR3 loop: CASKEVAEETQYF. The CDR3 DNA reads as TGTGCCAGCAAGGAAGTGGCGGAAGAGACCCAGTACTTC. Combining the CDR3 with reference TRBV11-2 and TRBJ2-5 gives the whole variable domain EAGVAQSPRYKIIEKRQSVAFWCNPISGHATLYWYQQILGQGPKLLIQFQNNGVVDDSQLPKDRFSAERLKGVDSTLKIQPAKLEDSAVYLCASKEVAEETQYFGPGTRLLVL.

The chain is built from TRBV21-1 and TRBJ2-5; the table's D call TRBD2 went unverified against the DNA. TRBV21-1 is reported as a pseudogene. The CDR3 is 9 residues long. The CDR3 DNA reads TGTGCCAGCAGCCCCTTCCAGTACTTC. As protein: CASSPFQYF.

This clone was seen only once. The CDR3 DNA reads as TGTGCCAGCAGCACAGCAGGGCACTCCTACGAGCAGTACTTC. Its protein product is CASSTAGHSYEQYF. The chain carries TRBV9 and TRBJ2-7; weak D call: TRBD1 (5 bases). The CDR3 has 14 residues. Trimming left V 4 bases short and J 0 bases short, with 11 bases between. CDR1 and CDR2 from the germline V gene are SGDLS and YYNGEE.